A single sample gave rise to the 10 T cell receptor beta chains below, sequenced in a study of blood T cell repertoires in COVID-19 (dated by TCRdb to 2020 to 2022). Libraries came from the immunoSEQ multiplex PCR assay. TCRdb retrieved this table from immuneACCESS and kept in-frame rearrangements only. Not all clones are present; in checked studies, unresolved V genes account for under half, and no reason is known for the remainder. This sample has a few hundred thousand clones in its table, and 80% to 85% of those were observed once. Jointly, the top ten make up over 9.5% of the sample. The source material was peripheral blood. These receptors all stem from a woman of 80 years or more with COVID-19, enrolled during active disease.

The chain joins TRBV18 to TRBJ2-5; D may be TRBD1 (6 bases). From germline, CDR1 is KGHSH and CDR2 LQKENI. The CDR3 has 12 residues. The germline V and J ends were trimmed by 2 bases and 5 bases, with 6 bases remaining between them. CDR3 sequence reads: CASSPGGETQYF. In DNA, the CDR3 is TGTGCCAGCTCACCAGGGGGCGAGACCCAGTACTTC.

V and J are TRBV6-4 and TRBJ1-6; no definite D call. V was cut by 4 bases and J by 6 bases, with 7 bases left in between. Germline assignment: CDR1 MRHNA and CDR2 SNTAGT. This CDR3 region has 13 residues. Here the CDR3 DNA reads TGTGCCAGCAGTGCTGAGGGTAATTCACCCCTCCACTTT. Its translation: CASSAEGNSPLHF.

Points on this clone: At one end, the junction sequence differs from germline, possibly due to a read error. The V and J genes are TRBV27 and TRBJ2-7; D remains unclear. CDR3 length equals 15 residues. Germline V CDR1 and CDR2: MNHEY, SMNVEV (reference sequence). CDR3 region: CASSLKVGSLGEQYF. In nucleotides, the CDR3 is TGCGCCAGCAGTTTAAAGGTTGGGTCCCTCGGGGAGCAGTACTTC.

The J gene is TRBJ1-6, the V gene TRBV7-9, with D maybe TRBD1 (5 bases). There are 12 residues in the CDR3. CDR1 is SEHNR, CDR2 FQNEAQ, per germline (reference sequence). Trimming pared 6 bases from V and 9 bases from J, leaving 9 bases between. The CDR3 nucleotides read TGTGCCAGCAGGGGGGGAGGTTCACCCCTCCACTTT. Translated, it gives CASRGGGSPLHF.

This chain joins TRBV2 and TRBJ1-6; TRBD1 is a possible D gene (5 bases). V dropped 5 bases and J dropped 9 bases, with 14 bases sitting between them. The CDR3 has 14 residues. CDR1 is SNHLY and CDR2 is FYNNEI in the germline V gene. CDR3: CASSFRGSVSPLHF. In DNA, the CDR3 is TGTGCCAGCAGTTTTAGGGGCTCGGTTTCACCCCTCCACTTT.

The rearrangement links TRBV6-1 to TRBJ2-7; 9 nucleotides agree with TRBD2. The germline CDR1 and CDR2 sequences are MNHNS and SASEGT. V gave up 4 bases and J gave up 0 bases; unmatched junction bases: 7. The length of the CDR3 is 16 residues. The CDR3 sequence: CASSAGGLAPSYEQYF. CDR3 in DNA: TGTGCCAGCAGTGCCGGGGGACTAGCCCCCTCCTACGAGCAGTACTTC.

This rearrangement joins TRBV3-1 (or the pseudogene TRBV3-2) to TRBJ1-2; a possible D gene is TRBD1 (6 bases). The CDR3 has 16 amino acids. Trimming took 0 bases from V and 6 from J, leaving 17 bases between them. From germline, CDR1 is LGHDT and CDR2 YNNKEL (reference sequence). DNA for the CDR3: TGTGCCAGCAGCCAAGAGGGGGGGGGCCTTCGAGATGGCTACACCTTC. As protein: CASSQEGGGLRDGYTF.

The rearrangement joins TRBV11-2 to TRBJ2-7; possible D gene TRBD1, 5 bases. The V end lost 2 bases, the J end lost 0 bases, and 8 bases lay between the germline ends. This CDR3 spans 14 amino acids. Germline CDR1 and CDR2: SGHAT and FQNNGV. The CDR3 sequence is CASSLTDSSYEQYF. The CDR3 DNA is TGTGCCAGCAGCTTAACCGACAGCTCCTACGAGCAGTACTTC.

The rearrangement joins TRBV5-1 to TRBJ1-5, with TRBD1 identical over 9 bases. The CDR3 contains 15 residues. Trimming took 6 bases from V and 6 from J; bases not matched to a gene: 10. The germline V gene has CDR1 SGHRS and CDR2 YFSETQ. CDR3: CASTQGPGQGQPQHF. CDR3 DNA: TGCGCCAGCACTCAAGGCCCGGGACAGGGTCAGCCCCAGCATTTT.

This clone was found a few times. The chain has TRBV6-5 and TRBJ2-7; 8 bases map to TRBD1. Germline trimming cut 7 bases from V and 4 bases from J; bases unmatched to any gene: 12. Germline-derived CDR1 and CDR2 are MNHEY and SVGAGI. This CDR3 contains 15 residues. CDR3 in DNA: TGTGCCAGCAACCCATCCGGGACAGGACAGTACGAGCAGTACGTC. It yields the protein CASNPSGTGQYEQYV.